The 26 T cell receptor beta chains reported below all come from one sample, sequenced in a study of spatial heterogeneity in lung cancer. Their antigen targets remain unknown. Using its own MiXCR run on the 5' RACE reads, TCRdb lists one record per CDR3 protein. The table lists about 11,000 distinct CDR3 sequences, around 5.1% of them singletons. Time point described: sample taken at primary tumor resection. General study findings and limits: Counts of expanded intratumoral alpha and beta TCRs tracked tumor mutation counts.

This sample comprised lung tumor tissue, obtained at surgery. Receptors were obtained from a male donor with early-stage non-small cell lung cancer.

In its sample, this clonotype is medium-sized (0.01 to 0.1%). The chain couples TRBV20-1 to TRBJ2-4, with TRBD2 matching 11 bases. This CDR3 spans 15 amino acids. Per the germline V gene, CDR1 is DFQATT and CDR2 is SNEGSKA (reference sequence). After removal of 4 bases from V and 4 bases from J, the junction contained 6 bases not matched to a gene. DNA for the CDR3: TGCAGTGCTACGTCCGGGACTAGCGGTAAAAACATTCAGTACTTC. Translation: CSATSGTSGKNIQYF.

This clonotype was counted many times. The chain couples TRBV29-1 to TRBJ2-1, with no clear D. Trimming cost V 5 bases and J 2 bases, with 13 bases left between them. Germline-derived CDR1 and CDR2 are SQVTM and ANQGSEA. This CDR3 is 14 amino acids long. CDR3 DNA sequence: TGCAGCGTTATCGAGAAAGTAACCTACAATGAGCAGTTCTTC. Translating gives CSVIEKVTYNEQFF.

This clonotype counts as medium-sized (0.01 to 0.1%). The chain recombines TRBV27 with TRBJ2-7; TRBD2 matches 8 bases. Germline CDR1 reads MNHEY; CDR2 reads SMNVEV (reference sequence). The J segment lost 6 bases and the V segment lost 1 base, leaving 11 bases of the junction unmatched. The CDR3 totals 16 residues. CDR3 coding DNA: TGTGCCAGCAGTTTATTTGCGGGGGGCATAGGTCGCGAGCAGTACTTC. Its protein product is CASSLFAGGIGREQYF.

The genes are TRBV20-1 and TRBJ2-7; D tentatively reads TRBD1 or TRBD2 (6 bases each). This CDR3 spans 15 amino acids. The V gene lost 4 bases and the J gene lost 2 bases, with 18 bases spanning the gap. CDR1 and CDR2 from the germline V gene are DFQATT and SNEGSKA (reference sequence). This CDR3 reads CSATDSGRGPYEQYF. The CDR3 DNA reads TGCAGTGCTACCGACTCGGGACGGGGGCCCTACGAGCAGTACTTC.

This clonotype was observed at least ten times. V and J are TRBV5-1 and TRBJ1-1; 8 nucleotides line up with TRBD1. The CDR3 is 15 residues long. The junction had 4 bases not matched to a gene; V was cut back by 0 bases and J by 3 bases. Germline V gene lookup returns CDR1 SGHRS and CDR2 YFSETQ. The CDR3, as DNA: TGCGCCAGCAGCTTGGGACAGGGGTGGGACACTGAAGCTTTCTTT. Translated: CASSLGQGWDTEAFF.

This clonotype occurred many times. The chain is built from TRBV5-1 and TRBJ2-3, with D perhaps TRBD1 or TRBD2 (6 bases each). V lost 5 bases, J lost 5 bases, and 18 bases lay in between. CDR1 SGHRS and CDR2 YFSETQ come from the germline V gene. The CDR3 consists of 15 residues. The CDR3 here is CASRDLGGLLDTQYF. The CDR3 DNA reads TGCGCCAGCAGGGATCTGGGGGGCCTCCTAGATACGCAGTATTTT.

CDR3: CATSDLPPGHGNTGELFF. The CDR3 coding sequence is TGTGCCACCAGTGACCTACCCCCGGGACACGGGAACACCGGGGAGCTGTTTTTT. This rearrangement joins TRBV24-1 to TRBJ2-2; D is perhaps TRBD1 (6 bases). The V end lost 4 bases, the J end lost 1 base, and 18 bases lay between the germline ends. This CDR3 is 18 amino acids long. Per the germline V gene, CDR1 is KGHDR and CDR2 is SFDVKD.

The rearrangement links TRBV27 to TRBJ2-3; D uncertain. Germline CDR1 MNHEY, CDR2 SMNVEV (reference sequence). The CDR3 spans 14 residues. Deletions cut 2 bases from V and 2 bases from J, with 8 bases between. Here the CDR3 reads CASSLRLLTDTQYF. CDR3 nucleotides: TGTGCCAGCAGTTTAAGGCTTCTCACAGATACGCAGTATTTT.

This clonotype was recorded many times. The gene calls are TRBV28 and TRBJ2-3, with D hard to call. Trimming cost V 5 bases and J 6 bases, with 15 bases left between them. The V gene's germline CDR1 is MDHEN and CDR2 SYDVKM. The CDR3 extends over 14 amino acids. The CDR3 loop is CASSQPPQTDTQYF. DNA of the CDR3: TGTGCCAGCAGTCAACCCCCTCAGACGGATACGCAGTATTTT. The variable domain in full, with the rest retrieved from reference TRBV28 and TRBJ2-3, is DVKVTQSSRYLVKRTGEKVFLECVQDMDHENMFWYRQDPGLGLRLIYFSYDVKMKEKGDIPEGYSVSREKKERFSLILESASTNQTSMYLCASSQPPQTDTQYFGPGTRLTVL.

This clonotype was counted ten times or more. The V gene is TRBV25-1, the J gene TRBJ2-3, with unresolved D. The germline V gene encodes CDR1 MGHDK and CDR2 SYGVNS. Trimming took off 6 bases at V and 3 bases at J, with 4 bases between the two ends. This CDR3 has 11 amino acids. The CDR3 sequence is CASRETDTQYF. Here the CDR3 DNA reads TGTGCCAGCAGGGAGACAGATACGCAGTATTTT. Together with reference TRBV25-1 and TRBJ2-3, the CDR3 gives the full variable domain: EADIYQTPRYLVIGTGKKITLECSQTMGHDKMYWYQQDPGMELHLIHYSYGVNSTEKGDLSSESTVSRIRTEHFPLTLESARPSHTSQYLCASRETDTQYFGPGTRLTVL.

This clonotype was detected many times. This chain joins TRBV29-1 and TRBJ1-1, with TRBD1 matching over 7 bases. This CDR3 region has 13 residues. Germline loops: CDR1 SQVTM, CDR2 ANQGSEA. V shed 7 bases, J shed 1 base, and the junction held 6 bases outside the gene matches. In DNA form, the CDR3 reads TGCAGCGCTAGACAGGGAGAGAACACTGAAGCTTTCTTT. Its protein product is CSARQGENTEAFF. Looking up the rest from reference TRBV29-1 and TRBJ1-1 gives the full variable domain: SAVISQKPSRDICQRGTSLTIQCQVDSQVTMMFWYRQQPGQSLTLIATANQGSEATYESGFVIDKFPISRPNLTFSTLTVSNMSPEDSSIYLCSARQGENTEAFFGQGTRLTVV.

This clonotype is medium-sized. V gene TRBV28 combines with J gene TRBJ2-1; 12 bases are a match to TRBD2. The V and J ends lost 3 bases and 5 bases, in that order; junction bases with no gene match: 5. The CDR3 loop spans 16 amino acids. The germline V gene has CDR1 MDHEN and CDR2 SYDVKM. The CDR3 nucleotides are TGTGCCAGCAGTTTCTCCGGGACTAGCGGGCACAATGAGCAGTTCTTC. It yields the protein CASSFSGTSGHNEQFF.

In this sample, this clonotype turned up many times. CDR3 region: CASSWTSGLPEQFF. DNA for the CDR3: TGCGCCAGCAGCTGGACTAGCGGCTTGCCTGAGCAGTTCTTC. The gene calls are TRBV5-1 and TRBJ2-1; TRBD2 aligns across 10 bases. Germline CDR1 SGHRS, CDR2 YFSETQ. The V gene end was trimmed by 3 bases and the J gene end by 9 bases; junction bases not matched to a gene: 6. This CDR3 is built from 14 residues. Drawing the rest from reference TRBV5-1 and TRBJ2-1, the complete variable domain is KAGVTQTPRYLIKTRGQQVTLSCSPISGHRSVSWYQQTPGQGLQFLFEYFSETQRNKGNFPGRFSGRQFSNSRSEMNVSTLELGDSALYLCASSWTSGLPEQFFGPGTRLTVL.

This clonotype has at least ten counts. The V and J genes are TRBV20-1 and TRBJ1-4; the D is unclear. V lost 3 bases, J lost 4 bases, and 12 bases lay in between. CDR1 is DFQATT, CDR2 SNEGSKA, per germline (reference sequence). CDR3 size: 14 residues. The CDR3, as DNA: TGCAGTGCTAGTGGTGGAGGGATTAATGAAAAACTGTTTTTT. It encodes CSASGGGINEKLFF.

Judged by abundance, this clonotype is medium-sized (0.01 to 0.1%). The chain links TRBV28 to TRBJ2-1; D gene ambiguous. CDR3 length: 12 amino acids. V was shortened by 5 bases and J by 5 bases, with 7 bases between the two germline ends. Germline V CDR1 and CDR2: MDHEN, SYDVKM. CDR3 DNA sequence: TGTGCCAGCAGTCTACCCAACAATGAGCAGTTCTTC. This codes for CASSLPNNEQFF.

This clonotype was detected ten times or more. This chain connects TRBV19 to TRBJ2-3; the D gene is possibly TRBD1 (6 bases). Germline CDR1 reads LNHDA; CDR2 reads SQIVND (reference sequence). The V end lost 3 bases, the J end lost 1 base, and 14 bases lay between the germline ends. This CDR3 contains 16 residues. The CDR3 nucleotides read TGTGCCAGTAGTATTTCGGGACATCGCCGCACAGATACGCAGTATTTT. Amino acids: CASSISGHRRTDTQYF. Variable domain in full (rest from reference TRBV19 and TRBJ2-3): DGGITQSPKYLFRKEGQNVTLSCEQNLNHDAMYWYRQDPGQGLRLIYYSQIVNDFQKGDIAEGYSVSREKKESFPLTVTSAQKNPTAFYLCASSISGHRRTDTQYFGPGTRLTVL.

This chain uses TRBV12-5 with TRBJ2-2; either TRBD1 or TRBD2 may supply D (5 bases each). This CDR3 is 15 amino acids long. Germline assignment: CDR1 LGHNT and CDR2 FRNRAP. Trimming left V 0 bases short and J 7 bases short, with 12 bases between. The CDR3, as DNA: TGTGCTAGTGGTTTGGTAGGGACCTCTGGCGGGGAGCTGTTTTTT. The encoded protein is CASGLVGTSGGELFF.

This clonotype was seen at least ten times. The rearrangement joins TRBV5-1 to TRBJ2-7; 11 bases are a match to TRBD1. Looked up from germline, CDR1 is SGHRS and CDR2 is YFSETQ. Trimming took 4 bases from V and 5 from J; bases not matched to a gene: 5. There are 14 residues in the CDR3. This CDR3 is CASSGGQGANEQYF. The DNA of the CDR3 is TGCGCCAGCAGCGGAGGACAGGGGGCAAACGAGCAGTACTTC.

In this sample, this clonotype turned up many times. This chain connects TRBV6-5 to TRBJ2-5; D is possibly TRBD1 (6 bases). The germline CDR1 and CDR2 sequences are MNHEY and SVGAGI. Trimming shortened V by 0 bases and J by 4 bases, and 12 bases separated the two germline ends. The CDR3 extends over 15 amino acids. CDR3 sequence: CASSYSIQGRETQYF. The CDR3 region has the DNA TGTGCCAGCAGTTACTCGATACAGGGTCGAGAGACCCAGTACTTC.

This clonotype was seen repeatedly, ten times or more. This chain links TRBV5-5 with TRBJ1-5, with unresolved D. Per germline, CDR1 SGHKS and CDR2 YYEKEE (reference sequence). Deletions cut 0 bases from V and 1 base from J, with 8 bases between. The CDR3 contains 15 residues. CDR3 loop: CASSLAPGSNQPQHF. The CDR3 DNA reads TGTGCCAGCAGCTTGGCCCCCGGGAGCAATCAGCCCCAGCATTTT.

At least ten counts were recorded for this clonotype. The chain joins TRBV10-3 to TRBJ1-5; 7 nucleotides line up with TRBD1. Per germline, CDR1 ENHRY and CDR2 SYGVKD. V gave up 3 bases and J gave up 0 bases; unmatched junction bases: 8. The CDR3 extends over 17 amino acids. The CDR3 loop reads CAISERGQHYSNQPQHF. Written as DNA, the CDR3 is TGTGCCATCAGTGAAAGGGGACAGCACTATAGCAATCAGCCCCAGCATTTT.

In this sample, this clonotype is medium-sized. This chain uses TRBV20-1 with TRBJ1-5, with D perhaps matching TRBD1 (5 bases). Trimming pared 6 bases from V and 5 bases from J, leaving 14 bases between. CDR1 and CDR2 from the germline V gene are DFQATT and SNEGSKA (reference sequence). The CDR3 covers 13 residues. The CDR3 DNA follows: TGCAGTGCCTTTTCTGGGGGGTATCAGCCCCAGCATTTT. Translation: CSAFSGGYQPQHF.

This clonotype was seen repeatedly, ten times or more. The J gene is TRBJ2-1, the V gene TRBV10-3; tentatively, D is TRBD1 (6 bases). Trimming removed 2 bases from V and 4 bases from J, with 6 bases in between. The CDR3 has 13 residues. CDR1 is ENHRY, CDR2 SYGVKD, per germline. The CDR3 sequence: CAISETGYNEQFF. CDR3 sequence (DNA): TGTGCCATCAGTGAGACAGGGTACAATGAGCAGTTCTTC.

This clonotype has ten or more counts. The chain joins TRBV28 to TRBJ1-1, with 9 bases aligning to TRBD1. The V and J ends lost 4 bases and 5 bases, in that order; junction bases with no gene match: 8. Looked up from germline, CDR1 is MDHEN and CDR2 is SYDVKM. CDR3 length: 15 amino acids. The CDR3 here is CASSSPTGGGTEAFF. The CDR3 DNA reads TGTGCCAGCAGTTCTCCGACAGGGGGGGGAACTGAAGCTTTCTTT.

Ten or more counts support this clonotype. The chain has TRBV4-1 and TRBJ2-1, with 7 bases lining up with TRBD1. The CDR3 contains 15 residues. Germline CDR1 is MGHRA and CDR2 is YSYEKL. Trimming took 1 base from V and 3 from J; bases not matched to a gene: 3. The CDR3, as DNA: TGCGCCAGCAGCCAAGGACAGGGACACTACAATGAGCAGTTCTTC. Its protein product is CASSQGQGHYNEQFF.

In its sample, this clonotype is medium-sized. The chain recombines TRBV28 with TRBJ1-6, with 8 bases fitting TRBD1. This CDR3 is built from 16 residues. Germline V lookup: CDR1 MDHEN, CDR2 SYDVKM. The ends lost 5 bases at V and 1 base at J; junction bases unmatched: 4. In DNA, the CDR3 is TGTGCCAGCAGTCCAAGACAGGGGTCCTATAATTCACCCCTCCACTTT. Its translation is CASSPRQGSYNSPLHF.